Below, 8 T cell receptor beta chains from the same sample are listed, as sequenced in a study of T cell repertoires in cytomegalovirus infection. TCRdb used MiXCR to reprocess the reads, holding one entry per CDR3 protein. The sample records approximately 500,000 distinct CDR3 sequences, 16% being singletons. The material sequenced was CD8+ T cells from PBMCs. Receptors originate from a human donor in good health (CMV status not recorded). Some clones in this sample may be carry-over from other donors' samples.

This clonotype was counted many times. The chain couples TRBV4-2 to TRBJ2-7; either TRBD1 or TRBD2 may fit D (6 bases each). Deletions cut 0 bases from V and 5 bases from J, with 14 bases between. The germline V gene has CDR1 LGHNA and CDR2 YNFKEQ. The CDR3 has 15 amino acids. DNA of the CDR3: TGTGCCAGCAGCCAAGATATTACGGGGGCGGACGAGCAGTACTTC. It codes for CASSQDITGADEQYF.

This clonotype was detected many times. The CDR3 loop reads CASSIRTIASYNEQFF. Written as DNA, the CDR3 is TGTGCCAGTAGTATTAGAACCATCGCCTCTTACAATGAGCAGTTCTTC. The rearrangement uses TRBV19 and TRBJ2-1, with D hard to call. Germline V gives CDR1 LNHDA, CDR2 SQIVND (reference sequence). Between the trimmed V and J ends, which lost 3 bases and 4 bases, there was a span of 16 bases. The CDR3 runs 16 residues. Together with reference TRBV19 and TRBJ2-1, the CDR3 gives the full variable domain: DGGITQSPKYLFRKEGQNVTLSCEQNLNHDAMYWYRQDPGQGLRLIYYSQIVNDFQKGDIAEGYSVSREKKESFPLTVTSAQKNPTAFYLCASSIRTIASYNEQFFGPGTRLTVL.

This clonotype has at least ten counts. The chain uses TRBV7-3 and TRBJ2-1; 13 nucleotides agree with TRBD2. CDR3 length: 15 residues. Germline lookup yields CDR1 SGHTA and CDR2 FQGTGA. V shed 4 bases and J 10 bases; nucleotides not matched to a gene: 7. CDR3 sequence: CASSSGLAGEVEQFF. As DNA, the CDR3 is TGTGCCAGCAGCTCAGGACTAGCGGGAGAGGTAGAGCAGTTCTTC.

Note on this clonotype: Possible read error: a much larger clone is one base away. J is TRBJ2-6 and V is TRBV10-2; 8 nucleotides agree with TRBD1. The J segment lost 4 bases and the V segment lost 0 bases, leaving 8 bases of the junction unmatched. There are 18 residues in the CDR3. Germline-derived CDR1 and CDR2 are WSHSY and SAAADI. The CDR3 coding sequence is TGCGCCAGCAGTGAGTCGGTGACAGGGGCGGCCGGGGCCAACGTCCTGACTTTC. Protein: CASSESVTGAAGANVLTF.

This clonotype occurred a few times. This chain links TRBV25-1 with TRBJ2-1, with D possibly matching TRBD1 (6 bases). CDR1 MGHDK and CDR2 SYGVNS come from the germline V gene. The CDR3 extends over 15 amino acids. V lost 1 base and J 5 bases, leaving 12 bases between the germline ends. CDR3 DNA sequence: TGTGCCAGCAGTGAATTGGGGCCAGGGGACAATGAGCAGTTCTTC. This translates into CASSELGPGDNEQFF. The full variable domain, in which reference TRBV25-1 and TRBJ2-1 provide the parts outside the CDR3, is EADIYQTPRYLVIGTGKKITLECSQTMGHDKMYWYQQDPGMELHLIHYSYGVNSTEKGDLSSESTVSRIRTEHFPLTLESARPSHTSQYLCASSELGPGDNEQFFGPGTRLTVL.

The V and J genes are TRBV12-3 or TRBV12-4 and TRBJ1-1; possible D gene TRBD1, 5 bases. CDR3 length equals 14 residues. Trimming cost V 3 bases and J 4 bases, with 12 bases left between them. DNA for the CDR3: TGTGCCAGCAGTTTCGGCAGGGATCGCACTGAAGCTTTCTTT. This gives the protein CASSFGRDRTEAFF.

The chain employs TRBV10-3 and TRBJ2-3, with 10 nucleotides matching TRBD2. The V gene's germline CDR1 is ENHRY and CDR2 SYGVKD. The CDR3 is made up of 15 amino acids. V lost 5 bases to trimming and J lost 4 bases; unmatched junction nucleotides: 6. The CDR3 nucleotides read TGTGCCATCAGTCTAGCGGGAGCGGGGGCAGATACGCAGTATTTT. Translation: CAISLAGAGADTQYF.

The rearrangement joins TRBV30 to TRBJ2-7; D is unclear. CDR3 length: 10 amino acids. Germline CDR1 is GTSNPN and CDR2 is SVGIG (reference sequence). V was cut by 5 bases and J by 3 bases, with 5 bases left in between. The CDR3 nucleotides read TGTGCCTGGGGGGACTACGAGCAGTACTTC. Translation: CAWGDYEQYF.